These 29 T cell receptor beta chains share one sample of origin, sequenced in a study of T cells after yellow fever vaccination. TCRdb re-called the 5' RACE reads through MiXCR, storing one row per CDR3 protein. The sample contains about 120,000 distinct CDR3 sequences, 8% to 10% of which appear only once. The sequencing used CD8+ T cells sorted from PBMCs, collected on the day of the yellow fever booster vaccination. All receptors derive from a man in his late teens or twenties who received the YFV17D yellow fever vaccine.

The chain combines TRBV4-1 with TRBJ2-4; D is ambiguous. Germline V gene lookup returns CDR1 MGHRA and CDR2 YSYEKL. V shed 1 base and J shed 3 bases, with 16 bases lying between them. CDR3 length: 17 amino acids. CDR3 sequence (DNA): TGCGCCAGCAGCCAAGGTCACCGGGTATGGGACAAAAACATTCAGTACTTC. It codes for CASSQGHRVWDKNIQYF.

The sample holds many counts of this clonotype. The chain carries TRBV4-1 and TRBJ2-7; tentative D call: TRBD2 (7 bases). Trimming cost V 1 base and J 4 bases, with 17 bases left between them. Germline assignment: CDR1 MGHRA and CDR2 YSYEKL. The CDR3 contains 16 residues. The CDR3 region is CASSQGGGGQMYEQYF. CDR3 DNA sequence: TGCGCCAGCAGCCAAGGGGGAGGGGGGCAAATGTACGAGCAGTACTTC.

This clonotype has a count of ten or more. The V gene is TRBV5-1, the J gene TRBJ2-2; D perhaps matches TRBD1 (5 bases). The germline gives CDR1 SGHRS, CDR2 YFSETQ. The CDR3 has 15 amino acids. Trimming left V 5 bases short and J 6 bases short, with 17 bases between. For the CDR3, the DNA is TGCGCCAGCAGTTTGAATGGGGCAGAGGCCGGGGAGCTGTTTTTT. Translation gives CASSLNGAEAGELFF.

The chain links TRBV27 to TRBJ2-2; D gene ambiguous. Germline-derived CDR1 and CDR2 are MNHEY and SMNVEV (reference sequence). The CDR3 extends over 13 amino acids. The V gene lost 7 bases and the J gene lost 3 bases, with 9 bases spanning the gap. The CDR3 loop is CASKPLDTGELFF. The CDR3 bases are TGTGCCAGCAAACCCCTAGACACCGGGGAGCTGTTTTTT.

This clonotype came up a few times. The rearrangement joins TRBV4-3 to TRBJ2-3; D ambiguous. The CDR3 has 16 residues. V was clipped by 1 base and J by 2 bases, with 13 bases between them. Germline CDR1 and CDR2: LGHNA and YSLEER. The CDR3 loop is CASSQAPLQNTDTQYF. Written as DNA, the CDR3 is TGCGCCAGCAGCCAAGCGCCCCTCCAAAACACAGATACGCAGTATTTT.

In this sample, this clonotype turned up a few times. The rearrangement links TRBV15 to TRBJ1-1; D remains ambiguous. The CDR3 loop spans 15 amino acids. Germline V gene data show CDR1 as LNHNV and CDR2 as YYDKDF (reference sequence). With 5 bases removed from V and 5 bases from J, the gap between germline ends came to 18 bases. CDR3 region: CATSSFAQGRTEAFF. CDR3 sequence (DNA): TGTGCCACCAGCTCTTTTGCCCAAGGTCGGACTGAAGCTTTCTTT.

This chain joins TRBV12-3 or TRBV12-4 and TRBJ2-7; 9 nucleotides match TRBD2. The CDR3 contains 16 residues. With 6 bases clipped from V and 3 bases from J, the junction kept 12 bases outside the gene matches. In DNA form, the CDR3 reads TGTGCCAGCAGCCCCTTGGCTAGCGGGAATATCTACGAGCAGTACTTC. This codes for CASSPLASGNIYEQYF.

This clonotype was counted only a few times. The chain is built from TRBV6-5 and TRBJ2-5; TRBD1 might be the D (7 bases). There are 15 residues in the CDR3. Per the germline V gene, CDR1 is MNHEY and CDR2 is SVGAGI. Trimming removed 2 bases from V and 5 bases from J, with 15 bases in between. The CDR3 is CASSYRYGGQETQYF. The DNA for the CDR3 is TGTGCCAGCAGTTACCGGTACGGGGGACAGGAGACCCAGTACTTC.

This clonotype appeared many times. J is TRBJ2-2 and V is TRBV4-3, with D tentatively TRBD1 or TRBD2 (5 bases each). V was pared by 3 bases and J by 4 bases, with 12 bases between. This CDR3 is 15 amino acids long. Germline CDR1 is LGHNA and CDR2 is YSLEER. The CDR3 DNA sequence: TGCGCCAGCAGCCAGTCGTGGGGGTCCACCGGGGAGCTGTTTTTT. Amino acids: CASSQSWGSTGELFF.

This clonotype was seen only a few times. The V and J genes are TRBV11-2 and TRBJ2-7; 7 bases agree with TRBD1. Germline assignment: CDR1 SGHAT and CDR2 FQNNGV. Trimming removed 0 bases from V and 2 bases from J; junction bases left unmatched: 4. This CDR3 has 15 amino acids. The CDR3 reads CASSLDPGTAYEQYF. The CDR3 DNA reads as TGTGCCAGCAGCTTAGACCCCGGGACAGCCTACGAGCAGTACTTC.

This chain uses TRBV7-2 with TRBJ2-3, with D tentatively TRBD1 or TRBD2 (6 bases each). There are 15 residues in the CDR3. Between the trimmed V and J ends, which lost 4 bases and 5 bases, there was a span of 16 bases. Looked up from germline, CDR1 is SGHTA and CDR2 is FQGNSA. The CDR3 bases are TGTGCCAGCAGCTCGCACTGGGGGGCCGAAGATACGCAGTATTTT. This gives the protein CASSSHWGAEDTQYF.

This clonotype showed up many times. CDR3 region: CASSFQGNTEAFF. CDR3 nucleotides: TGTGCCAGCAGCTTTCAGGGGAACACTGAAGCTTTCTTT. V and J are TRBV7-6 and TRBJ1-1, with D possibly TRBD1 on 5 matching bases. This CDR3 is built from 13 residues. The V gene lost 3 bases and the J gene lost 1 base, with 6 bases spanning the gap. The germline CDR1 and CDR2 sequences are SGHVS and FNYEAQ.

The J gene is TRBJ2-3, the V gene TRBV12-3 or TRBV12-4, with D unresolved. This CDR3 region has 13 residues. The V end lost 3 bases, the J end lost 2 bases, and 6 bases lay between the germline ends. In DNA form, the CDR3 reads TGTGCCAGCAGTTTCGGGTTCACAGATACGCAGTATTTT. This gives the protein CASSFGFTDTQYF.

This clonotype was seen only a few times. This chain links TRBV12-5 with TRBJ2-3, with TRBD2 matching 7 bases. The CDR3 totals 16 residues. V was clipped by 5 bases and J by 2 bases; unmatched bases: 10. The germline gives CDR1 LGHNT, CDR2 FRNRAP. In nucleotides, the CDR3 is TGTGCTAGTGGTCCCGGCTGGGGGGGAAACACAGATACGCAGTATTTT. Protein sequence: CASGPGWGGNTDTQYF.

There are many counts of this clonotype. The CDR3 loop is CASSAAGGGPPTDTQYF. CDR3 DNA: TGTGCCAGCAGCGCAGCGGGCGGGGGGCCGCCCACAGATACGCAGTATTTT. The chain couples TRBV7-9 to TRBJ2-3; the match to TRBD2 covers 8 bases. V lost 5 bases and J lost 2; bases outside the gene matches: 12. The CDR3 is 17 amino acids. The V gene's germline CDR1 is SEHNR and CDR2 FQNEAQ (reference sequence).

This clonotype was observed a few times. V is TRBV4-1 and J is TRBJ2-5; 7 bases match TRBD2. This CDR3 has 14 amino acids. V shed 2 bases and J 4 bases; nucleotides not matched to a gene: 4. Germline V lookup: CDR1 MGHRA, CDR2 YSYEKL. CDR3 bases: TGCGCCAGCAGCCAATTGTCTAGCGGAGAGACCCAGTACTTC. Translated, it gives CASSQLSSGETQYF.

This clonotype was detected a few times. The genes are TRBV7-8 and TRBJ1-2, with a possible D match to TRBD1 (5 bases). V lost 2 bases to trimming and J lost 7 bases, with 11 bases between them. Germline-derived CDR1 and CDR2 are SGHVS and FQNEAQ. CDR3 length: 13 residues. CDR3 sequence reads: CASSLRSGFGYTF. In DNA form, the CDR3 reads TGTGCCAGCAGCTTACGCTCAGGGTTTGGCTACACCTTC.

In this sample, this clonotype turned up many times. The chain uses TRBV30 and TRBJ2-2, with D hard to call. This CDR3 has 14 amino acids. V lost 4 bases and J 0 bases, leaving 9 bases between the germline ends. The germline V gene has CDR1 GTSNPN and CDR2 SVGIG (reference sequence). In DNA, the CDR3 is TGTGCCTGGAATAGGGCTACGAACACCGGGGAGCTGTTTTTT. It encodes CAWNRATNTGELFF.

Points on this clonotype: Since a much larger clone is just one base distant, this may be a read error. The CDR3 loop reads CASSLVSHEQYF. CDR3 sequence (DNA): TGTGCCAGCAGCTTAGTTTCCCACGAGCAGTACTTC. The rearrangement joins TRBV7-2 to TRBJ2-7, with unresolved D. Germline-derived CDR1 and CDR2 are SGHTA and FQGNSA. There are 12 residues in the CDR3. Between the trimmed V and J ends, which lost 1 base and 5 bases, there was a span of 6 bases.

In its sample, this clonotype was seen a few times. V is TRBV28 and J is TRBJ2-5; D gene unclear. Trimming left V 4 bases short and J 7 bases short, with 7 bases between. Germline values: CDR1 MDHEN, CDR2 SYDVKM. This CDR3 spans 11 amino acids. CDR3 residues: CASSSSGTQYF. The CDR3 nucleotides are TGTGCCAGCAGTTCATCGGGGACCCAGTACTTC.

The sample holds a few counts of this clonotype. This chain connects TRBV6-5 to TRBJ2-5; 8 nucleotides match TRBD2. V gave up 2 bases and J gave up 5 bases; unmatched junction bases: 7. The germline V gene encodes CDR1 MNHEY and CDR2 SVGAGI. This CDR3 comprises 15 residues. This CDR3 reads CASSYAVGGGETQYF. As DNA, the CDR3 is TGTGCCAGCAGTTACGCCGTAGGCGGGGGGGAGACCCAGTACTTC.

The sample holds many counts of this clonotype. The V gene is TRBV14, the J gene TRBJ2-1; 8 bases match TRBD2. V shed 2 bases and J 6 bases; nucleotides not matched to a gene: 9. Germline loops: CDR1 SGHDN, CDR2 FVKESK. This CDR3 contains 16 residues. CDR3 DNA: TGTGCCAGCAGCCAATTACCGGGACTAGGGGTCAATGAGCAGTTCTTC. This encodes CASSQLPGLGVNEQFF.

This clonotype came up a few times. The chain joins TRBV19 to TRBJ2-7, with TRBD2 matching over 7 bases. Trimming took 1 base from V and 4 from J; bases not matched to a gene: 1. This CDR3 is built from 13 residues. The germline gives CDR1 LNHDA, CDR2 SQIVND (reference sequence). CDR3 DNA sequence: TGTGCCAGTAGTATAGGCGGGGGTTACGAGCAGTACGTC. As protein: CASSIGGGYEQYV.

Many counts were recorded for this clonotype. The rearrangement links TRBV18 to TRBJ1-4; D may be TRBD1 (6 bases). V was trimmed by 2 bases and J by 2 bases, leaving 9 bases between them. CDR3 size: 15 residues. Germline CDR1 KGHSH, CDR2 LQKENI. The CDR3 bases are TGTGCCAGCTCACCATCGGGGGCCACTAATGAAAAACTGTTTTTT. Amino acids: CASSPSGATNEKLFF.

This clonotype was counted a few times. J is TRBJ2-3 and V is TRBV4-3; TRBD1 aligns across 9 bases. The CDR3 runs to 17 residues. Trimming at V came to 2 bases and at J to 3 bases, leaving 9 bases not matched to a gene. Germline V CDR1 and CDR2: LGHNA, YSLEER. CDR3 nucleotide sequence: TGCGCCAGCAGCCAACATACCGGGACAGGGCCGACAGATACGCAGTATTTT. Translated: CASSQHTGTGPTDTQYF.

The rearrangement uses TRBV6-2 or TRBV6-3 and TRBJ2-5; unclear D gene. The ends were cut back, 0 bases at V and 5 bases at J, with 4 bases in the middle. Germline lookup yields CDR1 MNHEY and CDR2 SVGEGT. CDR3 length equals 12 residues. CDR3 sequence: CASSYSWETQYF. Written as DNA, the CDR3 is TGTGCCAGCAGTTACTCTTGGGAGACCCAGTACTTC.

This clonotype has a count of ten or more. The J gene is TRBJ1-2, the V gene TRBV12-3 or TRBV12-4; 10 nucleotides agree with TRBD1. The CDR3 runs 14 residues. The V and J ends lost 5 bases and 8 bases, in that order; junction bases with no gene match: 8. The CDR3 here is CASSLTGGSWGYTF. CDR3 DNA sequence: TGTGCCAGCAGTCTGACAGGGGGCAGCTGGGGCTACACCTTC.

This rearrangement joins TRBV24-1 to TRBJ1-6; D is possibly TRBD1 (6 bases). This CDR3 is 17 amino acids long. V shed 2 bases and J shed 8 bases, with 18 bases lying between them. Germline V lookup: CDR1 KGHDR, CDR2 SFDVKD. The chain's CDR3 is CATSDSPQGEKDSPLHF. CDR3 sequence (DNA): TGTGCCACCAGTGATTCCCCACAGGGTGAGAAGGATTCACCCCTCCACTTT.

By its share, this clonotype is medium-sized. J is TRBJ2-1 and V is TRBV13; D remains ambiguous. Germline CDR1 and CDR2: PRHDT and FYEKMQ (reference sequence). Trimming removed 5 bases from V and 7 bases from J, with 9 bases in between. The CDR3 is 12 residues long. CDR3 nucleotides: TGTGCCAGCAGCGCATTGGGAAATGAGCAGTTCTTC. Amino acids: CASSALGNEQFF.